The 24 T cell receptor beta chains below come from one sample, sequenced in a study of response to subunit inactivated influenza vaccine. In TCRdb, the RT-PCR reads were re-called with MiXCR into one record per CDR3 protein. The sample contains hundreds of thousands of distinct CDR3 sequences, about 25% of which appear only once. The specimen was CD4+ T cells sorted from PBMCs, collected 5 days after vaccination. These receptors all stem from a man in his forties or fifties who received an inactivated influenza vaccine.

The CDR3, as DNA: TGTGCCATCATGGGGACGAACACTGAAGCTTTCTTT. Translated: CAIMGTNTEAFF. V and J are TRBV10-3 and TRBJ1-1; D perhaps matches TRBD1 (5 bases). Germline V gene data show CDR1 as ENHRY and CDR2 as SYGVKD. V lost 7 bases and J lost 1, with 7 bases in between. The CDR3 sequence is 12 residues long.

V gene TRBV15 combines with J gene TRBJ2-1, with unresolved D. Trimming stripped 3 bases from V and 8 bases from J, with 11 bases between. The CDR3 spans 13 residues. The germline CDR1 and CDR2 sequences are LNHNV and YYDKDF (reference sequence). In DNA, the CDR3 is TGTGCCACCAGCAGCAATCTACCCGATGAGCAGTTCTTC. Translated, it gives CATSSNLPDEQFF.

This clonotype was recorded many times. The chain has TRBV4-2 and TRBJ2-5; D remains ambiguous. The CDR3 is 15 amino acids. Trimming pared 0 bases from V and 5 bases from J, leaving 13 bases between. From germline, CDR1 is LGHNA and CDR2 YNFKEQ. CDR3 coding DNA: TGTGCCAGCAGCCAAGATGGCTTGCGGCAGGAGACCCAGTACTTC. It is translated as CASSQDGLRQETQYF.

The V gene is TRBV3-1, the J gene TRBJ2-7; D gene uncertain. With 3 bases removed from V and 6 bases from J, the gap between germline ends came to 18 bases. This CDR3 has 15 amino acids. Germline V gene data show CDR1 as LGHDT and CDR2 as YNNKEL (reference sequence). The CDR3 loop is CASSHDNRPSGEQYF. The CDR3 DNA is TGTGCCAGCAGCCACGACAACCGGCCCTCGGGCGAGCAGTACTTC.

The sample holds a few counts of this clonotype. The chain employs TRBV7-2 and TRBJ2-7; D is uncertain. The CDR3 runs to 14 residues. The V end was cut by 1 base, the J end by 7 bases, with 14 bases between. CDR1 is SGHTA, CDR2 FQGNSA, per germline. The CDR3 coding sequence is TGTGCCAGCAGCTTAGGGTTGGTGGGGATGGAGCAGTACTTC. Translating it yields CASSLGLVGMEQYF.

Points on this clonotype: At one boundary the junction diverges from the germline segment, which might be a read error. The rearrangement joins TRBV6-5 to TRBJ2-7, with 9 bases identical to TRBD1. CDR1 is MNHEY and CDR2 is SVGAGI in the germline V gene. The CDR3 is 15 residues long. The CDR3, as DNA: TGTGCCAGCAGTTACTTGGGACAGGGCGACAACGAGCAGCACTTC. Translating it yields CASSYLGQGDNEQHF.

DNA of the CDR3: TGTGCCAGCAGCTTAGGGGAGACAGACCGGTACGAGCAGTACTTC. Protein sequence: CASSLGETDRYEQYF. The chain joins TRBV7-9 to TRBJ2-7; D might be TRBD1 or TRBD2, each matching 5 bases. Per the germline V gene, CDR1 is SEHNR and CDR2 is FQNEAQ (reference sequence). V gave up 1 base and J gave up 4 bases, with 14 bases separating them. The CDR3 is made up of 15 amino acids.

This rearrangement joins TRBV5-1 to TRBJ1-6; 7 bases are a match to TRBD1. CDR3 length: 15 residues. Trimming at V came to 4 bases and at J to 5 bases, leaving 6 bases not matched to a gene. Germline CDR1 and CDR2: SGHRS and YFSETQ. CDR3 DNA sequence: TGCGCCAGCAGCATCGGACAGGTCCATAATTCACCCCTCCACTTT. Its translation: CASSIGQVHNSPLHF.

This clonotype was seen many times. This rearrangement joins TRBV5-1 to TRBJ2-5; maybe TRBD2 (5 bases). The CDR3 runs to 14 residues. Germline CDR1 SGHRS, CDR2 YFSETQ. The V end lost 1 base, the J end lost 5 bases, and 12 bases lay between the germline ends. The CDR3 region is CASSLISSMETQYF. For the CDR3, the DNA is TGCGCCAGCAGCTTGATCTCTAGCATGGAGACCCAGTACTTC.

The CDR3 sequence: CASKGGPGRTEAFF. The CDR3 region has the DNA TGTGCCAGCAAAGGGGGCCCGGGGCGGACTGAAGCTTTCTTT. The J gene is TRBJ1-1, the V gene TRBV7-8; 7 bases are a match to TRBD1. The trim removed 7 bases at V and 5 bases at J, leaving 10 bases unmatched. The V gene's germline CDR1 is SGHVS and CDR2 FQNEAQ. The CDR3 has 14 amino acids.

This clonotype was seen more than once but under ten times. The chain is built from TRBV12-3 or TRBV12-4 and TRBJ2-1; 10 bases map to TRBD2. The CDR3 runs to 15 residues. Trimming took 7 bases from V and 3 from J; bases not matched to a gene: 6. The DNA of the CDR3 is TGTGCCAGCACCCTTAGCGGGGGGAACTACAATGAGCAGTTCTTC. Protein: CASTLSGGNYNEQFF.

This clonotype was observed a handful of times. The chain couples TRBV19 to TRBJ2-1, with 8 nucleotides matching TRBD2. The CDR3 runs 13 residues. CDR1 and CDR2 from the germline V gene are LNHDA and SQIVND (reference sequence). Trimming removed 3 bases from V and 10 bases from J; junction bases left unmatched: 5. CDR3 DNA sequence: TGTGCCAGTAGTATCGGACTAGCTTGGGAGCAGTTCTTC. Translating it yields CASSIGLAWEQFF.

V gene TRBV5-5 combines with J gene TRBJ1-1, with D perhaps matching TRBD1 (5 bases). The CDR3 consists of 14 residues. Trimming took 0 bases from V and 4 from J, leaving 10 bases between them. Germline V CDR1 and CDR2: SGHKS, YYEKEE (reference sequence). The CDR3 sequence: CASSLASGGTEAFF. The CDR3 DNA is TGTGCCAGCAGCTTGGCCTCGGGGGGCACTGAAGCTTTCTTT. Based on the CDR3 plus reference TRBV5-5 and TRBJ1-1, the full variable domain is DAGVTQSPTHLIKTRGQQVTLRCSPISGHKSVSWYQQVLGQGPQFIFQYYEKEERGRGNFPDRFSARQFPNYSSELNVNALLLGDSALYLCASSLASGGTEAFFGQGTRLTVV.

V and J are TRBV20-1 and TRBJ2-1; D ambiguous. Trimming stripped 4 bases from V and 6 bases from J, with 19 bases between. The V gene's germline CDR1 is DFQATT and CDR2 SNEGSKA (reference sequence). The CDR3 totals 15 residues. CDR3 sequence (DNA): TGCAGTGCTAAATCCCCGCAAACATGGACCAATGAGCAGTTCTTC. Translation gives CSAKSPQTWTNEQFF.

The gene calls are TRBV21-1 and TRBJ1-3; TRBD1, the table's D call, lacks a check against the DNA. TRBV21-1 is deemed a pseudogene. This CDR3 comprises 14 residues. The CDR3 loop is CASSDRSSGNTIYF. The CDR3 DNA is TGTGCCAGCAGCGACAGGAGCTCTGGAAACACCATATATTTT.

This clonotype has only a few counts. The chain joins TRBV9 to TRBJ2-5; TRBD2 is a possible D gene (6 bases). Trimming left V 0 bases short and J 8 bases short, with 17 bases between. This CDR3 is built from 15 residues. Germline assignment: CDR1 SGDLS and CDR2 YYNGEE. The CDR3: CASSVGLGSGGTQYF. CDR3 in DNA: TGTGCCAGCAGCGTAGGACTCGGGAGTGGGGGTACCCAGTACTTC.

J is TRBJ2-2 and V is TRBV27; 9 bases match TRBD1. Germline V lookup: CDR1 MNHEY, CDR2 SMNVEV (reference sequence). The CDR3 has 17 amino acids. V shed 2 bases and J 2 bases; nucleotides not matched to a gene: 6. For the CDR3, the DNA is TGTGCCAGCAGTTTAGGGACGGGACAGGGTAACACCGGGGAGCTGTTTTTT. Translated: CASSLGTGQGNTGELFF.

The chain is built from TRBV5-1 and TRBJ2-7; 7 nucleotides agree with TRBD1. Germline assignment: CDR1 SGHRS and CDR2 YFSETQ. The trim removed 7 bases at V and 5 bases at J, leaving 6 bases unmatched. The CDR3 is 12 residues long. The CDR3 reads CASGTASDEQYF. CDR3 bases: TGCGCCAGCGGGACAGCCAGCGACGAGCAGTACTTC.

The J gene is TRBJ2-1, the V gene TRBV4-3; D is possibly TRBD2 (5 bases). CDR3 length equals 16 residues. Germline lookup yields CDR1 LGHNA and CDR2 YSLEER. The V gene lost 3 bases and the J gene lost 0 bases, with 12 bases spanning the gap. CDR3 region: CASSHSSTSSYNEQFF. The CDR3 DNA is TGCGCCAGCAGCCACAGCAGCACTAGCTCCTACAATGAGCAGTTCTTC.

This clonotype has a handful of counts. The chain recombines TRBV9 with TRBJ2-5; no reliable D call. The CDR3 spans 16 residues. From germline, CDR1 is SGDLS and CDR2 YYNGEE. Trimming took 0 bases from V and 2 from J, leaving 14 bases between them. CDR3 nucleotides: TGTGCCAGCAGCGTAGGAGCAACTACCCCTCAAGAGACCCAGTACTTC. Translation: CASSVGATTPQETQYF.

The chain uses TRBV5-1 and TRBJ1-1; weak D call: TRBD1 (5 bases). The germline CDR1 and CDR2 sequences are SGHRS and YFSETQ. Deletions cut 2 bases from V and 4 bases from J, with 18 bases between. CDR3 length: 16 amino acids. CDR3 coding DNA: TGCGCCAGCAGCTTTAATGGGATGGGAAGGGGCACTGAAGCTTTCTTT. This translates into CASSFNGMGRGTEAFF.

In nucleotides, the CDR3 is TGCAGCGTTGAAGATCGGCGGACAGTAGAAGAGACCCAGTACTTC. The encoded protein is CSVEDRRTVEETQYF. This rearrangement joins TRBV29-1 to TRBJ2-5; D perhaps matches TRBD1 (6 bases). The CDR3 totals 15 residues. Germline CDR1 SQVTM, CDR2 ANQGSEA. Deletions cut 0 bases from V and 3 bases from J, with 14 bases between.

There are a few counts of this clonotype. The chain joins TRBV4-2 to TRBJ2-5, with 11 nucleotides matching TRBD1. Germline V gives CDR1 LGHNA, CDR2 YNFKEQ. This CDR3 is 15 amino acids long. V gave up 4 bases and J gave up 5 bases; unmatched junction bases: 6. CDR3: CASSRRTGGDETQYF. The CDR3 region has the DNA TGTGCCAGCAGCCGACGGACAGGGGGCGATGAGACCCAGTACTTC.

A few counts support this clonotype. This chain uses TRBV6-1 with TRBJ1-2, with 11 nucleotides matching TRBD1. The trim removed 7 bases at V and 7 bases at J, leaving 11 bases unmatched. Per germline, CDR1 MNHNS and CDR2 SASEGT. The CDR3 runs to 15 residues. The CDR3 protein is CASNLLGQGESGYTF. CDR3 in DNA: TGTGCCAGCAATCTTTTGGGACAGGGGGAATCTGGCTACACCTTC.